This T cell receptor (beta chain) appears in the sequencing data of a study of blood T cell repertoires in COVID-19. Study-wide context: Some COVID-19 samples were acute and others convalescent; all came from the United States, Italy and Spain. PBMCs, B-cell-depleted T cells, or T cells were the source of the cDNA or gDNA that made up the material.

How the authors handled the data: Estimation of nucleated cell counts was performed using reference gene primer amplification. Only in-frame clones appear in the TCRdb table, and some are missing; sequencing was by immunoSEQ multiplex PCR. Clone size and the V and J calls come from that table; the DNA yielded D and trimming. The sample lists 470,000 or so clones, over 75% occurring once. Germline V gives CDR1 MNHEY, CDR2 SVGAGI. This CDR3 is 15 amino acids long. Trimming removed 7 bases at V and 4 bases at J, with 18 bases between. The sequence came from a human donor in a cohort sampled during active COVID-19. Sequencing was done on a sample of peripheral blood. V and J are TRBV6-5 and TRBJ2-3, with D possibly TRBD2 on 7 matching bases. The CDR3 sequence: CASTPAGAGADTQYF. CDR3 coding DNA: TGTGCCAGCACTCCGGCGGGGGCGGGAGCAGATACGCAGTATTTT.